The entry below gives a single TCR beta chain sequence along with its context. This sample was taken from a study of early T cells in non-severe SARS-CoV-2 infection. This CDR3 has 15 residues. Looked up from germline, CDR1 is MNHNY and CDR2 is SVGAGI (reference sequence). Trimming cost V 6 bases and J 0 bases; bases outside gene matches: 6. One entry per CDR3 protein results from TCRdb running MiXCR on the 5' RACE reads. Of about 54,000 distinct CDR3 sequences in the sample, roughly 8.2% were seen once. This receptor was obtained from an adult who was a healthcare worker with PCR-confirmed SARS-CoV-2 infection or an uninfected control (not recorded which). The specimen was whole blood, collected at baseline. V and J are TRBV6-6 and TRBJ2-3; 7 bases fit TRBD2. CDR3 residues: CASSSRTRSTDTQYF. The DNA of the CDR3 is TGTGCCAGCAGCTCCAGGACTAGAAGCACAGATACGCAGTATTTT.